This note documents a single T cell receptor (beta chain) sequence. What it binds is not known. The sample belongs to a study of identical twins. Addition of a universal primer site occurred through template switching, and cDNA carried unique molecular identifiers. TCRdb passed the 5' RACE reads through MiXCR, listing each CDR3 protein once. The table records hundreds of thousands of distinct CDR3 sequences, 10% to 15% of them present only once. CDR1 is SGHDN, CDR2 FVKESK, per germline. The length of the CDR3 is 19 residues. The V gene end was trimmed by 4 bases and the J gene end by 3 bases; junction bases not matched to a gene: 14. Findings of the study overall: Out-of-frame beta chain sequences displayed weaker excess sharing between twins.

The same specimen was also included in a second study, on yellow fever vaccine responses in identical twins.

The source of this sequence is a woman between 18 and 30 years old in good health. Sequencing was carried out using PBMCs. This rearrangement joins TRBV14 to TRBJ2-2, with 10 bases matching TRBD2. The CDR3, as DNA: TGTGCCAGCAGCCCCCGAAGAGTTAGCGGGGGGACGTACACCGGGGAGCTGTTTTTT. Its translation: CASSPRRVSGGTYTGELFF.